The rows below give T cell receptor beta chains drawn from one sample of a study of tissue T cells after allogeneic stem cell transplantation. TCRdb keeps only in-frame clones here, not all; method: immunoSEQ multiplex PCR. The sample consists of some 43,000 clones, 80% to 95% of them appearing once. Sample: blood, taken before transplantation. Source of these receptors: a woman aged 35 to 70 who later had graft-versus-host disease after an allogeneic stem cell transplant. CDR3s include the opening cysteine and the closing phenylalanine or tryptophan. Fields, in order: clone size, V gene, J gene, D gene, CDR3 protein, CDR3 DNA. A D gene is named only where the DNA matches it firmly. A row's size may be missing; if present it is once, few, many or a size class.

-	TRBV6-2/TRBV6-3	TRBJ2-7	TRBD1	CASSKQGTGRYEQYF	TGTGCCAGCAGCAAACAGGGGACAGGGAGATACGAGCAGTACTTC
-	TRBV28	TRBJ1-5	-	CASISPGAGTNQPQHF	TGTGCCAGCATCAGCCCGGGGGCCGGAACGAATCAGCCCCAGCATTTT
-	TRBV2	TRBJ1-1	-	CASSEAPRVAEAFF	TGTGCCAGCAGTGAGGCGCCCCGGGTGGCTGAAGCTTTCTTT
once	TRBV18	TRBJ1-4	-	CASSEHDRMNEKLFF	TGTGCCAGCTCAGAGCACGACAGGATGAATGAAAAACTGTTTTTT
-	TRBV4-2	TRBJ2-1	-	CASSQDSGSYNEQFF	TGTGCCAGCAGCCAAGACTCCGGCTCCTACAATGAGCAGTTCTTC
few	TRBV6-5	TRBJ1-1	TRBD1	CAIPSRQGATEAFF	TGTGCCATCCCGTCACGACAGGGGGCTACTGAAGCTTTCTTT
-	TRBV29-1	TRBJ2-2	TRBD2	CSVGTSGSSTGELFF	TGCAGCGTAGGGACTAGCGGGAGTTCCACCGGGGAGCTGTTTTTT
-	TRBV28	TRBJ1-2	-	CASTPGNIDYGYTF	TGTGCCAGCACCCCGGGAAATATCGACTATGGCTACACCTTC
few	TRBV7-2	TRBJ2-1	-	CASSYQPGDEQFF	TGTGCCAGCAGCTATCAGCCCGGGGATGAGCAGTTCTTC
-	TRBV7-8	TRBJ1-2	-	CASSPTTGSSSGYTF	TGTGCCAGCAGCCCGACTACAGGGAGCTCGTCGGGCTACACCTTC
-	TRBV19	TRBJ1-5	TRBD1	CASSRGQGRDNQPQHF	TGTGCCAGTAGCCGGGGACAGGGGAGGGACAATCAGCCCCAGCATTTT
-	TRBV19	TRBJ2-3	TRBD1	CASSLSDRGGDTQYF	TGTGCCAGTAGTTTATCTGACAGGGGCGGGGATACGCAGTATTTT
-	TRBV24-1	TRBJ2-7	TRBD2	CATSPSSGRTYEQYF	TGTGCCACCAGCCCATCTAGCGGGAGAACCTACGAGCAGTACTTC
-	TRBV18	TRBJ2-2	TRBD2	CASSPPSGSLTGELFF	TGTGCCAGCTCACCTCCTAGCGGGAGTTTGACCGGGGAGCTGTTTTTT
-	TRBV6-2/TRBV6-3	TRBJ2-6	-	CASSYVFSPGANVLTF	TGTGCCAGCAGTTACGTTTTTTCCCCTGGGGCCAACGTCCTGACTTTC
-	TRBV29-1	TRBJ2-7	TRBD1	CSAGTGSGYEQYF	TGCAGCGCAGGGACAGGGTCTGGCTACGAGCAGTACTTC
-	TRBV28	TRBJ2-7	-	CASSASDSYEQYF	TGTGCCAGCAGTGCCTCGGACAGCTACGAGCAGTACTTC
-	TRBV11-3	TRBJ2-1	-	CASSPGRLGEQFF	TGTGCCAGCAGCCCGGGCAGGCTCGGGGAGCAGTTCTTC